The 18 T cell receptor beta chains listed next were all sequenced from one sample in a study of control samples from healthy donors and cancer patients. Assay: immunoSEQ multiplex PCR; the TCRdb copy retains only in-frame clones and omits some. The sample holds about 230,000 clones, about four fifths seen once. The specimen was PBMCs. These receptors came from a woman aged 55-75 years with lung cancer.

The rearrangement joins TRBV9 to TRBJ2-4, with 7 bases identical to TRBD2. The CDR3 is made up of 15 amino acids. Losses at the gene ends were 1 base for V and 5 bases for J; bases not matched to a gene: 6. CDR1 is SGDLS, CDR2 YYNGEE, per germline. CDR3 coding DNA: TGTGCCAGCAGCGTATCAGGGAGGGCCGAAAACATTCAGTACTTC. Its protein product is CASSVSGRAENIQYF. Based on the CDR3 plus reference TRBV9 and TRBJ2-4, the full variable domain is DSGVTQTPKHLITATGQRVTLRCSPRSGDLSVYWYQQSLDQGLQFLIQYYNGEERAKGNILERFSAQQFPDLHSELNLSSLELGDSALYFCASSVSGRAENIQYFGAGTRLSVL.

The chain joins TRBV7-2 to TRBJ2-1; D gene unclear. Germline values: CDR1 SGHTA, CDR2 FQGNSA. The CDR3 runs 12 residues. The germline V and J ends were trimmed by 5 bases and 4 bases, with 6 bases remaining between them. The CDR3 spells CASSVGYNEQFF. CDR3 nucleotides: TGTGCCAGCAGCGTAGGGTACAATGAGCAGTTCTTC.

The chain combines TRBV3-1 (or the pseudogene TRBV3-2) with TRBJ1-4; tentatively, D is TRBD1 (5 bases). The CDR3 contains 15 residues. Germline V gene sequence: CDR1 LGHDT, CDR2 YNNKEL (reference sequence). V lost 3 bases and J lost 1, with 9 bases in between. This chain's CDR3 is CASSQGGKTNEKLFF. The CDR3 nucleotides are TGTGCCAGCAGCCAGGGGGGGAAAACTAATGAAAAACTGTTTTTT.

This rearrangement joins TRBV2 to TRBJ1-2, with no clear D. The V end lost 3 bases, the J end lost 2 bases, and 10 bases lay between the germline ends. The germline V gene has CDR1 SNHLY and CDR2 FYNNEI. The CDR3 totals 14 residues. CDR3 loop: CASSDRPYNYGYTF. CDR3 in DNA: TGTGCCAGCAGTGACAGGCCCTACAACTATGGCTACACCTTC. The entire variable domain, with the rest obtained from reference TRBV2 and TRBJ1-2, is as follows: EPEVTQTPSHQVTQMGQEVILRCVPISNHLYFYWYRQILGQKVEFLVSFYNNEISEKSEIFDDQFSVERPDGSNFTLKIRSTKLEDSAMYFCASSDRPYNYGYTFGSGTRLTVV.

V is TRBV27 and J is TRBJ1-1; weak D call: TRBD1 (6 bases). V lost 3 bases, J lost 5 bases, and 16 bases lay in between. The CDR3 is 15 residues long. Germline values: CDR1 MNHEY, CDR2 SMNVEV (reference sequence). The CDR3 DNA is TGTGCCAGCAGTTTCCTTAGATTGAGGGGGACTGAAGCTTTCTTT. Translating it yields CASSFLRLRGTEAFF.

This chain uses TRBV6-1 with TRBJ2-6; tentative D call: TRBD1 (6 bases). The CDR3 consists of 16 residues. The V and J ends lost 3 bases and 0 bases respectively, with 9 bases between them. Germline V gene data show CDR1 as MNHNS and CDR2 as SASEGT. CDR3 sequence: CASSDRGVSGANVLTF. For the CDR3, the DNA is TGTGCCAGCAGTGACAGGGGTGTCTCTGGGGCCAACGTCCTGACTTTC.

V and J are TRBV19 and TRBJ2-6; TRBD2 is a possible D gene (5 bases). Germline values: CDR1 LNHDA, CDR2 SQIVND (reference sequence). The CDR3 runs to 18 residues. The V end was cut by 5 bases, the J end by 3 bases, with 20 bases between. The CDR3 loop reads CASSPDLTGSLGANVLTF. Here the CDR3 DNA reads TGTGCCAGTAGTCCGGACTTGACCGGTTCCCTTGGGGCCAACGTCCTGACTTTC.

The V call is TRBV3-1 (or the pseudogene TRBV3-2), the J call TRBJ2-5; D unresolved. Germline CDR1 and CDR2: LGHDT and YNNKEL (reference sequence). The CDR3 sequence is 13 residues long. Trimming removed 5 bases from V and 3 bases from J, with 10 bases in between. The DNA for the CDR3 is TGTGCCAGCAGCAAAGGAAGAAAAGAGACCCAGTACTTC. Protein product: CASSKGRKETQYF.

The chain has TRBV11-2 and TRBJ2-1, with D hard to call. This CDR3 has 12 amino acids. Germline loops: CDR1 SGHAT, CDR2 FQNNGV. V was cut by 1 base and J by 12 bases, with 10 bases left in between. CDR3: CASSLASLVQFF. In DNA form, the CDR3 reads TGTGCCAGCAGCTTAGCTTCCCTGGTGCAGTTCTTC.

This clone showed up just a few times. For the CDR3, the DNA is TGTGCCAGCTCACCAGTAGGTCTGCAAGATACGCAGTATTTT. It yields the protein CASSPVGLQDTQYF. V and J are TRBV18 and TRBJ2-3; D is unresolved. Germline CDR1 reads KGHSH; CDR2 reads LQKENI. V was pared by 2 bases and J by 5 bases, with 11 bases between. The CDR3 covers 14 residues.

V is TRBV9 and J is TRBJ2-3, with 14 positions matching TRBD2. Germline CDR1 SGDLS, CDR2 YYNGEE. The CDR3 runs 17 residues. With V trimmed by 0 bases and J by 9 bases, 9 bases remained unmatched. CDR3 bases: TGTGCCAGCAGCGTAGGGCCGGGACTAGCGGGAGAGGAGACGCAGTATTTT. It translates to CASSVGPGLAGEETQYF. Based on the CDR3 plus reference TRBV9 and TRBJ2-3, the full variable domain is DSGVTQTPKHLITATGQRVTLRCSPRSGDLSVYWYQQSLDQGLQFLIQYYNGEERAKGNILERFSAQQFPDLHSELNLSSLELGDSALYFCASSVGPGLAGEETQYFGPGTRLTVL.

J is TRBJ1-1 and V is TRBV5-1; the D gene is possibly TRBD1 (5 bases). V dropped 6 bases and J dropped 1 base, with 16 bases sitting between them. Germline assignment: CDR1 SGHRS and CDR2 YFSETQ. The CDR3 is made up of 15 amino acids. In DNA, the CDR3 is TGCGCCAGCACAAGGGGCCCAAATTCGAACACTGAAGCTTTCTTT. Protein: CASTRGPNSNTEAFF.

This clone has a handful of counts. The rearrangement uses TRBV5-1 and TRBJ1-1, with D unresolved. The CDR3 has 14 residues. Trimming removed 6 bases at V and 1 base at J, with 13 bases between. Per germline, CDR1 SGHRS and CDR2 YFSETQ. The CDR3, as DNA: TGCGCCAGCAATGGTGGACGGAGGAACACTGAAGCTTTCTTT. Residues: CASNGGRRNTEAFF.

The chain couples TRBV21-1 to TRBJ2-5; the table gives TRBD2 as D, unverified against the DNA. TRBV21-1 is annotated as a pseudogene. There are 15 residues in the CDR3. The DNA for the CDR3 is TGTGCCAGCAGCGACGGACTCTCTCTTATGGAGACCCAGTACTTC. This codes for CASSDGLSLMETQYF.

Only a few counts were recorded for this clone. V and J are TRBV10-1 and TRBJ1-4; D might be TRBD1 (6 bases). The V and J ends lost 4 bases and 4 bases respectively, with 13 bases between them. The CDR3 length is 15 residues. Germline assignment: CDR1 WNHNN and CDR2 SYGVQD (reference sequence). The CDR3 loop reads CASSGRQAGNEKLFF. Here the CDR3 DNA reads TGCGCCAGCAGTGGGAGACAGGCGGGTAATGAAAAACTGTTTTTT.

This clone has only one observation. The chain recombines TRBV7-9 with TRBJ1-1, with D perhaps matching TRBD1 (5 bases). Between the trimmed V and J ends, which lost 7 bases and 1 base, there was a span of 16 bases. CDR3 size: 15 residues. Germline lookup yields CDR1 SEHNR and CDR2 FQNEAQ (reference sequence). The CDR3 DNA is TGTGCCAGCACCCCATTTAGTGGGGCGAACACTGAAGCTTTCTTT. It yields the protein CASTPFSGANTEAFF. Based on the CDR3 plus reference TRBV7-9 and TRBJ1-1, the full variable domain is DTGVSQNPRHKITKRGQNVTFRCDPISEHNRLYWYRQTLGQGPEFLTYFQNEAQLEKSRLLSDRFSAERPKGSFSTLEIQRTEQGDSAMYLCASTPFSGANTEAFFGQGTRLTVV.

This chain joins TRBV11-2 and TRBJ2-3; weak D call: TRBD2 (6 bases). CDR1 is SGHAT and CDR2 is FQNNGV in the germline V gene. This CDR3 has 14 residues. Trimming cost V 7 bases and J 2 bases, with 13 bases left between them. CDR3 sequence (DNA): TGTGCCAGCAACCGCGGGACTGACACAGATACGCAGTATTTT. This gives the protein CASNRGTDTDTQYF.

This clone was counted a few times. The chain links TRBV13 to TRBJ2-1, with a weak D call TRBD2 (5 bases). The CDR3 loop spans 13 amino acids. Trimming left V 6 bases short and J 3 bases short, with 9 bases between. The germline V gene encodes CDR1 PRHDT and CDR2 FYEKMQ (reference sequence). Here the CDR3 DNA reads TGTGCCAGCAGTCACGAGGGCTACAATGAGCAGTTCTTC. Translated, it gives CASSHEGYNEQFF.